A selection of T cell receptor beta chains follows, all from one sample in a study of T cells in Graves' hyperthyroidism and ophthalmopathy. From the multiplex PCR reads, TCRdb called clonotypes with MiXCR, one entry per CDR3 protein. The sample consists of 500,000 to 600,000 distinct CDR3 sequences, 46% of them appearing once. Sequenced: peripheral blood or thyroid tissue (not recorded which). The receptors stem from an adult woman with Graves' disease, either hyperthyroidism or ophthalmopathy (not recorded which). The CDR3 runs from the conserved cysteine through the conserved F or W. D genes are given only for firm matches. Not every row has a clone size; where given, it reads once, few, many or a size class.

J	size	length	V	D	CDR3	DNA
TRBJ2-2	-	16	TRBV10-1	-	CASSTGSGSDTGELFF	TGCGCCAGCAGCACAGGGTCGGGGAGCGACACCGGGGAGCTGTTTTTT
TRBJ1-2	-	14	TRBV2	-	CASSEGGAAYGYTF	TGTGCCAGCAGTGAAGGAGGGGCGGCCTATGGCTACACCTTC
TRBJ2-7	many	15	TRBV7-9	TRBD2	CASSPRSGGTYEQYF	TGTGCCAGCAGCCCCAGGAGCGGGGGGACCTACGAGCAGTACTTC
TRBJ2-5	-	14	TRBV20-1	-	CSASLPEAQETQYF	TGCAGTGCTAGCCTCCCAGAGGCCCAAGAGACCCAGTACTTC
TRBJ2-5	many	12	TRBV20-1	-	CSVVEAGETQYF	TGCAGTGTTGTCGAGGCGGGAGAGACCCAGTACTTC
TRBJ1-1	many	15	TRBV19	-	CASSIDGLSNTEAFF	TGTGCCAGTAGTATAGATGGCCTGTCGAACACTGAAGCTTTCTTT
TRBJ1-4	many	15	TRBV12-3/TRBV12-4	TRBD1	CASSTRQGGDEKLFF	TGTGCCAGCAGTACCAGACAGGGTGGGGATGAAAAACTGTTTTTT
TRBJ2-5	-	14	TRBV11-2	-	CASSLHFGAETQYF	TGTGCCAGCAGCCTTCATTTCGGCGCAGAGACCCAGTACTTC
TRBJ2-7	many	15	TRBV5-1	-	CASSLDGTNSYEQYF	TGCGCCAGCAGCTTGGACGGGACGAACTCCTACGAGCAGTACTTC
TRBJ2-5	-	14	TRBV10-2	-	CASSESVGGETQYF	TGCGCCAGCAGTGAGTCTGTTGGCGGGGAGACCCAGTACTTC
TRBJ1-6	many	13	TRBV20-1	-	CSARVGDNSPLHF	TGCAGTGCTAGGGTCGGTGATAATTCACCCCTCCACTTT
TRBJ2-7	many	16	TRBV19	TRBD2	CASSRNILAGAREQYF	TGTGCCAGTAGCCGCAATATACTAGCGGGAGCACGGGAGCAGTACTTC
TRBJ2-7	many	14	TRBV10-2	TRBD2	CASSVREGAYEQYF	TGCGCCAGCAGTGTAAGGGAGGGAGCGTACGAGCAGTACTTC
TRBJ2-5	-	13	TRBV2	TRBD1	CASEGDRQETQYF	TGTGCCAGCGAAGGGGACAGACAAGAGACCCAGTACTTC
TRBJ2-7	-	13	TRBV18	-	CASSPGENYEQYF	TGTGCCAGCTCACCAGGGGAGAACTACGAGCAGTACTTC
TRBJ2-5	-	14	TRBV9	-	CASSGSGVRGTQYF	TGTGCCAGCAGCGGATCTGGGGTGAGAGGGACCCAGTACTTC
TRBJ1-2	few	14	TRBV7-3	TRBD1	CASSLDRVTNGYTF	TGTGCCAGCAGCTTAGACAGGGTTACTAATGGCTACACCTTC
TRBJ2-7	-	14	TRBV2	-	CASSEARDSYEQYF	TGTGCCAGCAGTGAAGCGCGGGACAGCTACGAGCAGTACTTC